The 11 T cell receptor beta chains in this list originate from one sample, sequenced in a study of OX40 agonist ivuxolimab in advanced cancers. The data were produced by immunoSEQ multiplex PCR, yet TCRdb's version contains in-frame clones alone and is incomplete. The sample holds 77,000 or so clones, approximately 95% seen once. This sample comprised CD4+ or CD8+ T cells sorted from blood, obtained in a trial of the OX40 agonist ivuxolimab. The origin of the receptors is an adult with an advanced solid tumor such as melanoma, head and neck, liver or kidney cancer.

The CDR3 protein is CASSPGQVNNEQFF. The CDR3 DNA follows: TGTGCCAGCTCACCAGGACAGGTAAACAATGAGCAGTTCTTC. The V call is TRBV18, the J call TRBJ2-1; 7 positions agree with TRBD1. This CDR3 contains 14 residues. Trimming at V came to 2 bases and at J to 5 bases, leaving 3 bases not matched to a gene. Germline CDR1 and CDR2: KGHSH and LQKENI.

The chain combines TRBV10-3 with TRBJ2-3; maybe TRBD1 (6 bases). The V and J ends lost 3 bases and 7 bases respectively, with 14 bases between them. This CDR3 has 14 amino acids. Germline CDR1 and CDR2: ENHRY and SYGVKD. The CDR3 sequence is CAISEGGFLYTQYF. CDR3 nucleotides: TGTGCCATCAGTGAAGGGGGATTTCTGTATACGCAGTATTTT.

This clone came up once. The chain uses TRBV28 and TRBJ1-5; the match to TRBD1 covers 9 bases. The CDR3 length is 15 residues. Trimming cost V 6 bases and J 7 bases; bases outside gene matches: 10. The germline V gene has CDR1 MDHEN and CDR2 SYDVKM. Here the CDR3 reads CASRSPRQGVQPQHF. CDR3 nucleotide sequence: TGTGCCAGCAGGTCGCCACGACAGGGGGTGCAGCCCCAGCATTTT.

V gene TRBV9 combines with J gene TRBJ2-1; D gene uncertain. V dropped 2 bases and J dropped 6 bases, with 18 bases sitting between them. The CDR3 has 16 residues. CDR1 SGDLS and CDR2 YYNGEE come from the germline V gene. For the CDR3, the DNA is TGTGCCAGCAGCGTTATGGCCTTTAGCTCCGTCAATGAGCAGTTCTTC. It specifies CASSVMAFSSVNEQFF.

This clone was observed a few times. The genes are TRBV29-1 and TRBJ1-6; TRBD1 might be the D (5 bases). Germline CDR1 and CDR2: SQVTM and ANQGSEA. The CDR3 spans 13 residues. Between the trimmed V and J ends, which lost 6 bases and 8 bases, there was a span of 14 bases. CDR3 sequence (DNA): TGCAGCGTCCGCGCAGGGCAGGATTCACCCCTCCACTTT. As protein: CSVRAGQDSPLHF.

The J gene is TRBJ1-2, the V gene TRBV23-1, with D perhaps TRBD1 (5 bases). TRBV23-1 is recorded as an ORF, its role being uncertain. Trimming stripped 0 bases from V and 6 bases from J, with 11 bases between. This CDR3 region has 14 residues. The DNA of the CDR3 is TGCGCCAGCAGTCAATCACGGGGCATTCATGGCTACACCTTC. It encodes CASSQSRGIHGYTF.

Points on this clone: Other DNA sequences within the sample encode an identical CDR3. This chain connects TRBV30 to TRBJ1-6, with TRBD1 as a possible D gene (5 bases). This CDR3 has 14 residues. The V end lost 3 bases, the J end lost 10 bases, and 16 bases lay between the germline ends. CDR1 and CDR2 (germline): GTSNPN, SVGIG (reference sequence). The CDR3 is CAWRGDGGYSPLHF. The CDR3 coding sequence is TGTGCCTGGAGGGGGGACGGGGGTTACTCACCCCTCCACTTT.

The rearrangement links TRBV10-3 to TRBJ2-7, with D perhaps assigned TRBD1 or TRBD2 (5 bases each). The V gene lost 9 bases and the J gene lost 0 bases, with 12 bases spanning the gap. The CDR3 consists of 13 residues. Germline CDR1 reads ENHRY; CDR2 reads SYGVKD. In DNA form, the CDR3 reads TGTGCCATATCGGGGCAGGACTCCTACGAGCAGTACTTC. It yields the protein CAISGQDSYEQYF.

V is TRBV7-3 and J is TRBJ2-1; D not resolved. The CDR3 consists of 15 residues. Trimming left V 3 bases short and J 0 bases short, with 9 bases between. Germline lookup yields CDR1 SGHTA and CDR2 FQGTGA. The CDR3: CASSFNTGSYNEQFF. Written as DNA, the CDR3 is TGTGCCAGCAGCTTCAACACCGGCTCCTACAATGAGCAGTTCTTC.

The J gene is TRBJ2-7, the V gene TRBV6-1; tentatively, D is TRBD1 (5 bases). This CDR3 is built from 13 residues. The ends were cut back, 6 bases at V and 2 bases at J, with 11 bases in the middle. Germline loops: CDR1 MNHNS, CDR2 SASEGT. The CDR3 loop reads CASSPRQTYEQYF. CDR3 bases: TGTGCCAGCAGCCCACGACAGACCTACGAGCAGTACTTC.

The chain is built from TRBV1 and TRBJ1-2; the D call in the table, TRBD1, was not verified against the DNA. TRBV1 is an annotated pseudogene. This CDR3 comprises 14 residues. The CDR3 here is CTSSQANRDYGYTF. CDR3 DNA: TGCACCAGCAGCCAAGCTAACAGAGACTATGGCTACACCTTC.